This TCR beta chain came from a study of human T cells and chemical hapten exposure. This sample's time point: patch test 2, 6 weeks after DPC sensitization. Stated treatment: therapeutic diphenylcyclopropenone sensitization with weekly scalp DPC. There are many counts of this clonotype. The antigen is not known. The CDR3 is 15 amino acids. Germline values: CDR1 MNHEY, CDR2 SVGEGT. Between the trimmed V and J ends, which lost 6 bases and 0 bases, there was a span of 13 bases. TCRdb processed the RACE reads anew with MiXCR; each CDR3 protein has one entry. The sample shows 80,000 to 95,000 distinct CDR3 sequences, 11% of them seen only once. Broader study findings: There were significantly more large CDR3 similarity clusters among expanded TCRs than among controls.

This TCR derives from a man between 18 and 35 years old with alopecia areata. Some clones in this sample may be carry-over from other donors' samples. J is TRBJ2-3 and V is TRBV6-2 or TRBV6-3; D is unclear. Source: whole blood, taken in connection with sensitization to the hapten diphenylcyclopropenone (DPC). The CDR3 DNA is TGTGCCAGCAGACTACACCATCCTAGCACAGATACGCAGTATTTT. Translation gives CASRLHHPSTDTQYF.